The source of this T cell receptor beta chain is a study of blood T cell repertoires in COVID-19 (dated by TCRdb to 2018 to 2020). With regard to the full study: The collaborator samples originated in the United States, Italy and Spain and spanned the acute and convalescent phases of COVID-19. The material from the prospective study consisted of cDNA or gDNA derived from T cells, B-cell-depleted T cells, or PBMCs. Subjects who had been exposed to COVID-19, were actively infected with it, or had recovered from it provided the deeply sampled blood TCRbeta repertoires that made up the dataset. The repertoires were released in a freely available public database meant as a resource for research on the immune response to SARS-CoV-2. The samples were drawn from the first 160 participants of the ongoing ImmuneRACE study and from 1,200 or so subjects provided by 6 global collaborators. Nearly every sample came with metadata listing a de-identified subject ID, COVID-19 status, age in years and sex. HLA class I and class II types, where available, came from metadata supplied by the sample provider rather than from assay-based typing.

General conclusions and limits of the study: Clinical and demographic metadata were provided uncurated, with the amount varying by source and participant.

The immunoSEQ Assay, a bias-controlled multiplex PCR, was used to amplify TCRbeta CDR3 regions from genomic DNA. As for how the authors treated the data: The number of nucleated cells in each sample was estimated by amplification of reference gene primers within the assay. To quantify the absolute abundance of each unique TCRbeta CDR3 rearrangement, sequence reads were collapsed and filtered. Productive Simpson clonality was computed per sample as the square root of Simpson's diversity index over productive rearrangements. Sourced from immuneACCESS, this table was stored by TCRdb with only in-frame sequences that have V and J called. A share of the clones is absent; for the studies checked, an unresolved V gene accounts for under half, and the remainder has no known explanation. Clone size and the V and J calls come from that table; the DNA yielded D and trimming. The sample contains some 260,000 clones, approximately 90% of them found a single time. The top ten clonotypes cover 0.9% to 1% of the sample.

A second Seattle source provided samples from volunteer blood donors who had recovered from COVID-19. Whole blood was collected in K2EDTA tubes by collaborating institutions according to the institutions' own protocols. Collaborator samples were shipped for TCRbeta analysis as frozen whole blood, isolated PBMCs, or DNA extracted from either sample type. Comments on this clone: Its cognate antigen has yet to be identified. No clone much larger than this one lies a single base away; base qualities are absent.

The germline V end is reduced by 8 bases and the J end by 8 bases; junction bases left unmatched: 9. CDR1 and CDR2 are read off the germline V gene as ENHRY and SYGVKD. The cysteine opens and the phenylalanine closes a CDR3 of 13 amino acids. Of all the DNA, just the CDR3 is kept, 39 bases in frame from base 1. Recombination linked TRBV10-3 to TRBJ2-1; 7 central bases correspond to TRBD2. Sequencing was performed on peripheral blood. The receptor was derived from a woman aged 40 to 50 who had recovered from COVID-19. The bases read TGTGCCATCGGTGGGCGGGAGAGCGATGAGCAGTTCTTC. This translates into CAIGGRESDEQFF.